These T cell receptor beta chains were read from a single sample in a study of T cells in Graves' hyperthyroidism and ophthalmopathy. TCRdb reanalysed the multiplex PCR reads using MiXCR and keeps one entry per CDR3 protein. The sample contains 250,000 to 300,000 distinct CDR3 sequences, about a sixth of which appear only once. The sample was blood. Receptor source: a woman aged 55 to 70 with Graves' ophthalmopathy. The CDR3 runs from the conserved cysteine through the conserved F or W. A D gene is named only where the DNA matches it firmly. Clone size, where shown, is once, few, many, or a class for clones that have expanded.

J	D	V	size	DNA	CDR3
TRBJ2-7	NA	TRBV6-4	few	TGTGCCAGACCCATCTCCTACGAGCAGTACTTC	CARPISYEQYF
TRBJ2-5	NA	TRBV5-1	NA	TGCGCCAGCAGCTTGGGAGTGACGGGGGACCAAGAGACCCAGTACTTC	CASSLGVTGDQETQYF
TRBJ2-7	TRBD1	TRBV9	NA	TGTGCCAGCAGCGGGTACAGGGACAGGCAAGCCTCCTACGAGCAGTACTTC	CASSGYRDRQASYEQYF
TRBJ1-5	NA	TRBV20-1	few	TGCAGTGCTAGAGCTCCAGAGGATAGCAATCAGCCCCAGCATTTT	CSARAPEDSNQPQHF
TRBJ2-1	NA	TRBV27	NA	TGTGCCAGCAGTTTCTCCGGGACCCACAATGAGCTGTTCTTC	CASSFSGTHNELFF
TRBJ2-3	NA	TRBV11-3	many	TGTGCCAGCAGCTTAGGGAAGTCGGATACGCAGTATTTT	CASSLGKSDTQYF
TRBJ2-7	TRBD1	TRBV19	few	TGTGCCAGTAGTCGACAGGGGATCGCCTACGAGCAGTACTTC	CASSRQGIAYEQYF
TRBJ2-3	NA	TRBV7-6	NA	TGTGCCAGCAGCTTTATCGGATCCACAGATACGCAGTATTTT	CASSFIGSTDTQYF
TRBJ2-3	TRBD1	TRBV6-1	few	TGTGCCAGTAGAAAACAGGGGGCGGACACAGATACGCAGTATTTT	CASRKQGADTDTQYF
TRBJ2-7	TRBD1	TRBV2	many	TGTGCCAGCAGTGGCCACCTGACAGCGGACAGGTCCTACGAGCAGTACTTC	CASSGHLTADRSYEQYF
TRBJ2-1	TRBD2	TRBV7-9	NA	TGTGCCAGCAGCTCAACCCCAAGGGTACTAGCGGGAGTTGGATCTGGCAATGAGCAGTTCTTC	CASSSTPRVLAGVGSGNEQFF
TRBJ1-2	TRBD1	TRBV29-1	NA	TGCAGCGTGGGGGACAGGGGCCAGGAGATATATGGCTACACCTTC	CSVGDRGQEIYGYTF
TRBJ2-7	TRBD1	TRBV5-1	NA	TGCGCCAGCAGCCGGGAGGGGACAGGGGCTTCCTACGAGCAGTACTTC	CASSREGTGASYEQYF
TRBJ2-5	TRBD2	TRBV4-3	NA	TGCGCCAGCAGCCAAGTTGATGGTCTAGCGGGAGGTGGTTACGAGACCCAGTACTTC	CASSQVDGLAGGGYETQYF
TRBJ2-1	NA	TRBV7-3	many	TGTGCCAGCAGCTTAAGCAGGGCTAATGAGCAGTTCTTC	CASSLSRANEQFF
TRBJ2-2	NA	TRBV24-1	few	TGTGCCACCAGTGATTCTAGAGAACCGAACACCGGGGAGCTGTTTTTT	CATSDSREPNTGELFF
TRBJ2-1	NA	TRBV11-2	many	TGTGCCAGCAGCACAAACTCTTTTACGGAGCAGTTCTTC	CASSTNSFTEQFF
TRBJ1-2	NA	TRBV7-2	many	TGTGCCAGCAGCGACGACAGGCGGGTAGGCTACACCTTC	CASSDDRRVGYTF
TRBJ2-1	TRBD2	TRBV27	NA	TGTGCCAGCAGTTTTTCACGTAGCGGGAGAATATCTCCTGAGCAGTTCTTC	CASSFSRSGRISPEQFF
TRBJ2-1	TRBD2	TRBV10-3	many	TGTGCCATCTCTAGCGGGCTATCCTACAATGAGCAGTTCTTC	CAISSGLSYNEQFF
TRBJ2-1	TRBD2	TRBV29-1	NA	TGCAGCGTTGTCTGGTCTAGCGGGGCCTACAATGAGCAGTTCTTC	CSVVWSSGAYNEQFF
TRBJ2-3	TRBD1	TRBV27	many	TGTGCCAGCAGTTTACCGAACCGGGACAGCCGAGAGGATACGCAGTATTTT	CASSLPNRDSREDTQYF
TRBJ1-2	TRBD1	TRBV7-9	many	TGTGCCAGCAGCCCCCAGGGGGGCAAAGGCTACACCTTC	CASSPQGGKGYTF
TRBJ2-7	TRBD1	TRBV20-1	many	TGCAGGCAGGTTAGGGCGACAGGGGGCCCCAACGAGCAGTACTTC	CRQVRATGGPNEQYF